Listed here are 27 T cell receptor beta chains from one sample, sequenced in a study of molecular identifiers for immune sequencing clone quantification. TCRdb recomputed calls from the PCR reads with MiXCR, one row per CDR3 protein. In the table there are approximately 550,000 distinct CDR3 sequences, roughly 24% of which are singletons. Sequencing used naive CD8+ T cells from blood, with Jurkat cell RNA spiked in. Subset given: FACS-sorted CD8+CD4-CCR7+CD45RA+ naive T cells. Source of these receptors: a human donor in good health. Some libraries in this study had Jurkat cell RNA spiked in.

A note on this clonotype: With a much larger clone just one base away, this may be a read error. The chain combines TRBV9 with TRBJ1-2; D is possibly TRBD1 (6 bases). V lost 6 bases and J 4 bases, leaving 31 bases between the germline ends. The germline V gene encodes CDR1 SGDLS and CDR2 YYNGEE. This CDR3 has 19 amino acids. CDR3 bases: TGTGCCAGCAAACCCCATCTGGGGGACAAAAGCAACACTAGCTATGGCTACACCTTC. The encoded protein is CASKPHLGDKSNTSYGYTF.

In its sample, this clonotype was seen a few times. This chain links TRBV30 with TRBJ1-1, with D uncertain. Germline V lookup: CDR1 GTSNPN, CDR2 SVGIG (reference sequence). Trimming stripped 0 bases from V and 8 bases from J, with 7 bases between. This CDR3 is built from 11 residues. The CDR3 coding sequence is TGTGCCTGGAGTGTACATCGGGAAGCTTTCTTT. Encoded protein: CAWSVHREAFF.

This clonotype showed up many times. V usage is TRBV7-6 and J usage is TRBJ1-1; D is uncertain. Germline V gene lookup returns CDR1 SGHVS and CDR2 FNYEAQ. Trimming left V 6 bases short and J 3 bases short, with 11 bases between. The CDR3 extends over 13 amino acids. This CDR3 is CASSSELYTEAFF. CDR3 nucleotides: TGTGCCAGCAGTTCCGAGTTATACACTGAAGCTTTCTTT.

Concerning this clonotype: A read error is possible here, since a much larger clone lies one base away. The chain is built from TRBV7-9 and TRBJ2-3; D is undetermined. The ends were cut back, 8 bases at V and 2 bases at J, with 11 bases in the middle. CDR3 length equals 13 residues. Germline-derived CDR1 and CDR2 are SEHNR and FQNEAQ (reference sequence). DNA of the CDR3: TGTGCCAGCTGCTATCCGGACACAGATACGCAGTATTTT. This translates into CASCYPDTDTQYF. Using reference TRBV7-9 and TRBJ2-3 for the parts outside the CDR3, the full variable domain is DTGVSQNPRHKITKRGQNVTFRCDPISEHNRLYWYRQTLGQGPEFLTYFQNEAQLEKSRLLSDRFSAERPKGSFSTLEIQRTEQGDSAMYLCASCYPDTDTQYFGPGTRLTVL.

Many counts were recorded for this clonotype. The J gene is TRBJ2-6, the V gene TRBV4-3; D is possibly TRBD1 (6 bases). Germline V gene lookup returns CDR1 LGHNA and CDR2 YSLEER. The V end was cut by 2 bases, the J end by 0 bases, with 14 bases between. This CDR3 comprises 18 residues. CDR3 loop: CASSQRMWDNSGANVLTF. For the CDR3, the DNA is TGCGCCAGCAGCCAACGAATGTGGGACAACTCTGGGGCCAACGTCCTGACTTTC.

As regards this clonotype: A read error is possible here, since a much larger clone lies one base away. CDR3 nucleotide sequence: TGTGCCAGTACTGGACAGGGCAACACCGGGGAGCTGCTTTTT. Translating it yields CASTGQGNTGELLF. The chain employs TRBV19 and TRBJ2-2; 8 nucleotides line up with TRBD1. The CDR3 extends over 14 amino acids. Germline V lookup: CDR1 LNHDA, CDR2 SQIVND (reference sequence).

This clonotype has a handful of counts. The J gene is TRBJ1-5, the V gene TRBV27; D gene uncertain. The V end lost 3 bases, the J end lost 5 bases, and 11 bases lay between the germline ends. CDR3 size: 14 residues. CDR1 is MNHEY and CDR2 is SMNVEV in the germline V gene (reference sequence). The CDR3 DNA reads TGTGCCAGCAGTTTCGCGGGGATCCATCAGCCCCAGCATTTT. Amino acid sequence: CASSFAGIHQPQHF.

J is TRBJ1-2 and V is TRBV12-3 or TRBV12-4, with 10 bases that match TRBD1. CDR3 length: 13 amino acids. V shed 6 bases and J 8 bases; nucleotides not matched to a gene: 6. CDR3 sequence (DNA): TGTGCCAGCAGCATGGACAGGGGGAAAGGCTACACCTTC. This gives the protein CASSMDRGKGYTF.

To note about this clonotype: The junction differs from germline at one of its ends, possibly a read error. The rearrangement links TRBV28 to TRBJ1-2, with D perhaps matching TRBD1 (5 bases). Germline V gene sequence: CDR1 MDHEN, CDR2 SYDVKM. The CDR3 is 12 amino acids. The CDR3 is CASSWGNYGYAF. Here the CDR3 DNA reads TGTGCCAGCAGTTGGGGGAACTATGGCTACGCCTTC.

Comment on this clonotype: One end of the junction is discordant with germline, which a read error may explain. V usage is TRBV24-1 and J usage is TRBJ2-6; maybe TRBD1 (5 bases). The CDR3 covers 15 residues. Germline V gene sequence: CDR1 KGHDR, CDR2 SFDVKD. The CDR3 spells CATPPGSSGADVLTF. In DNA, the CDR3 is TGTGCCACCCCCCCAGGGTCCTCTGGGGCCGACGTCCTGACTTTC.

The V and J genes are TRBV14 and TRBJ1-1; unclear D gene. The V gene lost 0 bases and the J gene lost 5 bases, with 10 bases spanning the gap. The CDR3 consists of 14 residues. Per germline, CDR1 SGHDN and CDR2 FVKESK. DNA for the CDR3: TGTGCCAGCAGCCAAGACATTCGGGGAACTGAAGCTTTCTTT. It is translated as CASSQDIRGTEAFF. The full variable domain, rest sourced from reference TRBV14 and TRBJ1-1, is EAGVTQFPSHSVIEKGQTVTLRCDPISGHDNLYWYRRVMGKEIKFLLHFVKESKQDESGMPNNRFLAERTGGTYSTLKVQPAELEDSGVYFCASSQDIRGTEAFFGQGTRLTVV.

Turning to this clonotype: A much larger clone lies one base from this, so it may be a read error. The chain is built from TRBV15 and TRBJ2-3, with 7 bases matching TRBD1. Germline CDR1 LNHNV, CDR2 YYDKDF (reference sequence). CDR3 length equals 15 residues. The CDR3 DNA follows: TGTGCCACCAGCAGACAGTCAACAGGGACAGCTACGCAGTATTTT. This sequence encodes CATSRQSTGTATQYF.

In this sample, this clonotype turned up many times. The gene calls are TRBV20-1 and TRBJ2-3; D gene ambiguous. Germline V gene lookup returns CDR1 DFQATT and CDR2 SNEGSKA (reference sequence). The germline V and J ends were trimmed by 0 bases and 4 bases, with 23 bases remaining between them. The CDR3 extends over 18 amino acids. CDR3 DNA: TGCAGTGCTAGAGATTCGGGCGGCGTGCCTCCCCCCCCAGATACGCAGTATTTT. Its translation: CSARDSGGVPPPPDTQYF.

This clonotype has at least ten counts. The V gene is TRBV12-3 or TRBV12-4, the J gene TRBJ2-1, with 10 positions matching TRBD2. The CDR3 contains 15 residues. V lost 6 bases to trimming and J lost 8 bases; unmatched junction nucleotides: 10. The CDR3 DNA reads TGTGCCAGCAGCCCGACGAGCGGGGGGGACGATGAGCAGTTCTTC. This sequence encodes CASSPTSGGDDEQFF.

In this sample, this clonotype turned up a few times. This chain links TRBV2 with TRBJ1-1, with D unresolved. The germline CDR1 and CDR2 sequences are SNHLY and FYNNEI. The V end lost 3 bases, the J end lost 6 bases, and 8 bases lay between the germline ends. This CDR3 region has 12 residues. Written as DNA, the CDR3 is TGTGCCAGCAGTGATATGTTAGCTGAAGCTTTCTTT. Its protein product is CASSDMLAEAFF.

This clonotype has only a few counts. The chain joins TRBV15 to TRBJ2-2; 13 bases map to TRBD2. The ends lost 0 bases at V and 6 bases at J; junction bases unmatched: 7. The CDR3 is 18 amino acids. Germline V CDR1 and CDR2: LNHNV, YYDKDF (reference sequence). CDR3 residues: CATSRDWGTSGVAGELFF. The CDR3 DNA follows: TGTGCCACCAGCAGAGATTGGGGGACTAGCGGGGTGGCCGGGGAGCTGTTTTTT.

This clonotype was detected many times. The V gene is TRBV28, the J gene TRBJ2-5, with D tentatively TRBD1 (6 bases). The CDR3 loop spans 14 amino acids. Trimming took off 5 bases at V and 1 base at J, with 11 bases between the two ends. Germline lookup yields CDR1 MDHEN and CDR2 SYDVKM. The CDR3 DNA reads TGTGCCAGCAGTGAGGTGACAGGCCAAGAGACCCAGTACTTC. Translation: CASSEVTGQETQYF.

In this sample, this clonotype turned up a few times. The V and J genes are TRBV28 and TRBJ2-1; unclear D gene. CDR1 MDHEN and CDR2 SYDVKM come from the germline V gene. The V and J ends lost 5 bases and 4 bases respectively, with 18 bases between them. This CDR3 has 16 residues. The DNA for the CDR3 is TGTGCCAGCAGTGCTGCCGCTAGAATAATGTACAATGAGCAGTTCTTC. Amino acids: CASSAAARIMYNEQFF.

The chain carries TRBV6-2 or TRBV6-3 and TRBJ1-5; 10 bases match TRBD1. This CDR3 has 14 residues. CDR1 MNHEY and CDR2 SVGEGT come from the germline V gene. The V and J ends lost 5 bases and 7 bases, in that order; junction bases with no gene match: 5. Written as DNA, the CDR3 is TGTGCCAGCAGTCAAGACAGGGGGCTACAGCCCCAGCATTTT. Its protein is CASSQDRGLQPQHF.

This clonotype was observed many times. This rearrangement joins TRBV28 to TRBJ2-3, with a possible D match to TRBD2 (5 bases). Germline V gene sequence: CDR1 MDHEN, CDR2 SYDVKM. There are 19 residues in the CDR3. V was clipped by 1 base and J by 0 bases, with 20 bases between them. CDR3 sequence reads: CASSLSLLASSSSTDTQYF. CDR3 nucleotide sequence: TGTGCCAGCAGTTTATCGCTGTTGGCTAGCAGCTCTAGCACAGATACGCAGTATTTT.

This clonotype was counted many times. The DNA for the CDR3 is TGTGCCAGCCAGCGGGGTAGCACAGATACGCAGTATTTT. Encoded protein: CASQRGSTDTQYF. The chain has TRBV27 and TRBJ2-3; 7 bases line up with TRBD2. V shed 8 bases, J shed 0 bases, and the junction held 2 bases outside the gene matches. The CDR3 length is 13 residues. CDR1 is MNHEY, CDR2 SMNVEV, per germline (reference sequence).

In this sample, this clonotype turned up a few times. This rearrangement joins TRBV7-9 to TRBJ2-2; 14 bases fit TRBD2. Germline V gene lookup returns CDR1 SEHNR and CDR2 FQNEAQ (reference sequence). With V trimmed by 5 bases and J by 0 bases, 8 bases remained unmatched. This CDR3 spans 19 amino acids. The CDR3 spells CASSPGTSGSTPNTGELFF. The CDR3 DNA is TGTGCCAGCAGCCCCGGGACTAGCGGGAGTACGCCGAACACCGGGGAGCTGTTTTTT.

The chain is built from TRBV5-3 and TRBJ1-1, with a weak D call TRBD1 (6 bases). TRBV5-3 qualifies as an ORF whose function is uncertain. Deletions cut 8 bases from V and 10 bases from J, with 24 bases between. CDR3 size: 14 residues. The CDR3 spells CASDWVRDTNPAFF. DNA for the CDR3: TGTGCCAGCGATTGGGTCCGGGACACCAACCCAGCTTTCTTT.

V and J are TRBV2 and TRBJ1-1; D remains ambiguous. The CDR3 runs to 11 residues. Germline V CDR1 and CDR2: SNHLY, FYNNEI. Trimming took off 6 bases at V and 8 bases at J, with 10 bases between the two ends. The CDR3 region is CASREQREAFF. CDR3 coding DNA: TGTGCCAGCAGAGAACAGCGGGAAGCTTTCTTT.

This sequence joins TRBV29-1 and TRBJ1-2, with TRBD1 identical over 7 bases. Germline V gene sequence: CDR1 SQVTM, CDR2 ANQGSEA. The J segment lost 4 bases and the V segment lost 3 bases, leaving 5 bases of the junction unmatched. The CDR3 runs 13 residues. CDR3 region: CSVERDSGYGYTF. As DNA, the CDR3 is TGCAGCGTTGAGAGGGACAGCGGCTATGGCTACACCTTC.

This clonotype was seen only a few times. The V gene is TRBV12-3 or TRBV12-4, the J gene TRBJ1-1, with TRBD1 as a possible D gene (6 bases). This CDR3 comprises 14 residues. Trimming removed 11 bases from V and 7 bases from J, with 23 bases in between. CDR3 loop: CAVGGRGREDEAFF. As DNA, the CDR3 is TGTGCCGTAGGGGGACGGGGGCGGGAGGATGAAGCTTTCTTT.

The sample holds a few counts of this clonotype. The genes are TRBV12-3 or TRBV12-4 and TRBJ2-7; D is ambiguous. This CDR3 region has 16 residues. Deletions cut 3 bases from V and 7 bases from J, with 22 bases between. The CDR3 is CASSLVGPSPTEEQYF. CDR3 nucleotide sequence: TGTGCCAGCAGTTTGGTTGGGCCCTCACCAACGGAAGAGCAGTACTTC.